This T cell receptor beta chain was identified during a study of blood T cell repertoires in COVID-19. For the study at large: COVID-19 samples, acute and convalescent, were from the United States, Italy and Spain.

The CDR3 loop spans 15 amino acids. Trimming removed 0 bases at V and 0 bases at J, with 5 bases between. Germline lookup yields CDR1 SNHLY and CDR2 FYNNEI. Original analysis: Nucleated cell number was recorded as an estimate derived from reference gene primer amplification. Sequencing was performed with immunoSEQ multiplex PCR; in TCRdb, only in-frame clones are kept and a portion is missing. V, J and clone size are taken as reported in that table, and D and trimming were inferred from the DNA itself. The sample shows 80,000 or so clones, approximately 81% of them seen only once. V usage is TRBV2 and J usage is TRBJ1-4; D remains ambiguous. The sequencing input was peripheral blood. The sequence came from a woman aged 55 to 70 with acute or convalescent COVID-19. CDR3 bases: TGTGCCAGCAGTGAAGCCCTTGCAACTAATGAAAAACTGTTTTTT. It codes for CASSEALATNEKLFF. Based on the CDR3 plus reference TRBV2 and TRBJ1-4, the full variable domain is EPEVTQTPSHQVTQMGQEVILRCVPISNHLYFYWYRQILGQKVEFLVSFYNNEISEKSEIFDDQFSVERPDGSNFTLKIRSTKLEDSAMYFCASSEALATNEKLFFGSGTQLSVL.